This TCR beta chain was captured by sequencing in a study of breast tumors, draining lymph nodes, adjacent tissues. The CDR3 covers 12 residues. Trimming removed 5 bases from V and 2 bases from J, with 5 bases in between. CDR1 is SGHTA and CDR2 is FQGNSA in the germline V gene. This clonotype came up many times. MiXCR was run by TCRdb on the multiplex PCR reads, yielding one entry per CDR3 protein. The sample carries approximately 100,000 distinct CDR3 sequences, less than 25% recorded once. The lymph nodes were axillary draining lymph nodes from breast cancer patients. The sequencing sample was made of axillary lymph node tissue. The V gene is TRBV7-2, the J gene TRBJ2-3; D remains unclear. This sequence was found in a female donor with breast cancer. Some clones in this sample may be carry-over from other donors' samples. As DNA, the CDR3 is TGTGCCAGCAGCCAGTCCACAGATACGCAGTATTTT. Translation: CASSQSTDTQYF. Full variable domain (outside the CDR3, taken from reference TRBV7-2 and TRBJ2-3): GAGVSQSPSNKVTEKGKDVELRCDPISGHTALYWYRQSLGQGLEFLIYFQGNSAPDKSGLPSDRFSAERTGGSVSTLTIQRTQQEDSAVYLCASSQSTDTQYFGPGTRLTVL.